This T cell receptor (beta chain) was sequenced during a study of shared clonotypes between healthy human individuals. Overall study findings and caveats: Estimated clonotype richness was generally higher in naive than memory subsets. The sharing of 4.5% to 5% of naive CD4 clonotypes was seen across a few donors. The four-donor shared clonotypes exceeded non-shared clonotypes in generation probability, with non-shared ones scoring lower.

The V end lost 2 bases, the J end lost 4 bases, and 8 bases lay between the germline ends. Germline CDR1 is SEHNR and CDR2 is FQNEAQ (reference sequence). This CDR3 is 13 amino acids long. Terminally differentiated effector memory CD45RA+ cells were excluded by CCR7 positive selection of CD45RO-negative cells. At the deep level, the assay was run. Clones were read by immunoSEQ multiplex PCR, and TCRdb kept only the in-frame ones, dropping some. The sample lists about 2 million clones, just under 95% occurring once. About this clone: Its specificity is unknown.

The clonotype comes from a man aged 18 to 35 in good health. The chain carries TRBV7-9 and TRBJ1-2; D not certain. Sequenced sample: naive CD8+ T cells sorted from blood. The CDR3 DNA reads as TGTGCCAGCAGCTTATCGGACGGCTATGGCTACACCTTC. Its translation is CASSLSDGYGYTF.